This T cell receptor beta chain stems from a study of T cells in Graves' hyperthyroidism and ophthalmopathy. Per the germline V gene, CDR1 is SEHNR and CDR2 is FQNEAQ (reference sequence). The CDR3 is made up of 17 amino acids. Deletions cut 5 bases from V and 5 bases from J, with 23 bases between. This clonotype has at least ten counts. Researchers took RNA transcripts and amplified the TCR beta CDR3 regions from them. HTBI primers drove first-round RT-PCR of the TCR CDR3. One entry per CDR3 protein results from TCRdb running MiXCR on the multiplex PCR reads. The profile covers approximately 330,000 distinct CDR3 sequences, with 21% appearing a single time and over 40% taken by the ten largest.

The V and J genes are TRBV7-9 and TRBJ2-3, with D perhaps assigned TRBD1 or TRBD2 (5 bases each). The receptor was isolated from a woman aged 50 to 65 with Graves' hyperthyroidism. The sample was blood. The CDR3 region has the DNA TGTGCCAGCAGCCCCTGGGGGTCTAGCCTGATGGGAGATACGCAGTATTTT. Translation: CASSPWGSSLMGDTQYF.